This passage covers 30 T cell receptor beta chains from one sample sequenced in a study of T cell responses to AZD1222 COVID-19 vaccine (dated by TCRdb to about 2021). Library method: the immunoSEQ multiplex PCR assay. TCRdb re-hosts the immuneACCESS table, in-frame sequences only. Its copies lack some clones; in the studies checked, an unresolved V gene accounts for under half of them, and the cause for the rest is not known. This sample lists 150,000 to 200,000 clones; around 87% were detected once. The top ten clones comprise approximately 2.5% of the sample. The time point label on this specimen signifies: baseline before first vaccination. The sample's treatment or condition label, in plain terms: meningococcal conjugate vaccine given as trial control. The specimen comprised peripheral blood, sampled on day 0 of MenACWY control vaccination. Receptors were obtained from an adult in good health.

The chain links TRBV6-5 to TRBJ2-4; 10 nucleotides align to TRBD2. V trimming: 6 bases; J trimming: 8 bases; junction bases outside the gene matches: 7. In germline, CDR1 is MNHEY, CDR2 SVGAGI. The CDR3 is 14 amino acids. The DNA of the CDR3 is TGTGCCAGCAGAGTAGCGGGAGGAGGGGACATTCAGTACTTC. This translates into CASRVAGGGDIQYF.

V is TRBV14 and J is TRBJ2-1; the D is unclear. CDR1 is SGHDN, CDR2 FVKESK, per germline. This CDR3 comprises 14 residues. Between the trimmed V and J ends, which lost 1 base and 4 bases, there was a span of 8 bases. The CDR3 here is CASSQVPGYNEQFF. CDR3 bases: TGTGCCAGCAGCCAAGTACCCGGGTACAATGAGCAGTTCTTC.

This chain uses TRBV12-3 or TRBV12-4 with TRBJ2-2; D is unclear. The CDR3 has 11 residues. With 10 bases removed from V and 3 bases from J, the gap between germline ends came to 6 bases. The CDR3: CATSYTGELFF. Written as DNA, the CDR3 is TGTGCCACCTCGTACACCGGGGAGCTGTTTTTT.

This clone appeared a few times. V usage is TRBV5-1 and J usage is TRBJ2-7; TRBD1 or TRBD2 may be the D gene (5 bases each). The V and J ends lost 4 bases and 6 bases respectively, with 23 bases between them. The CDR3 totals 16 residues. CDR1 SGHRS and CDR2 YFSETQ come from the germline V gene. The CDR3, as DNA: TGCGCCAGCAGCCCGGCCACCCAGGGAGTCGCCGCCGAGCAGTACTTC. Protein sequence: CASSPATQGVAAEQYF.

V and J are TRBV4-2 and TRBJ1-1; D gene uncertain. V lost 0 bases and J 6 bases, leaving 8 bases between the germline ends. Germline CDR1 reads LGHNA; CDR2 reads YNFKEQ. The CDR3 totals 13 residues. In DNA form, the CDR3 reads TGTGCCAGCAGCCAAGATCCGTCTGCTGAAGCTTTCTTT. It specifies CASSQDPSAEAFF.

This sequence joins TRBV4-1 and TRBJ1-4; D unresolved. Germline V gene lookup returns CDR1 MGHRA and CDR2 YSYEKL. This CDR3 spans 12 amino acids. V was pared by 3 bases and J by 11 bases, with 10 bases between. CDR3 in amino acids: CASSQAISKLFF. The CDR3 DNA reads TGCGCCAGCAGCCAGGCGATCTCTAAACTGTTTTTT.

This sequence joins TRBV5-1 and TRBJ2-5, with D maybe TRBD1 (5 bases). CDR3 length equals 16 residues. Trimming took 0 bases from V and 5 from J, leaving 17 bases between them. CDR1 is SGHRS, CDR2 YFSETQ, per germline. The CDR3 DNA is TGCGCCAGCAGCTTGGGCAGGGTAGATGGTCAGGAGACCCAGTACTTC. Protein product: CASSLGRVDGQETQYF.

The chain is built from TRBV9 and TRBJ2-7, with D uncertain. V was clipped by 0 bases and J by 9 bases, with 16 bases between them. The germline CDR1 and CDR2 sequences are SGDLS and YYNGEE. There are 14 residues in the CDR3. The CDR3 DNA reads TGTGCCAGCAGCGTAGATCCGGACCTCGCAGGGCAGTACTTC. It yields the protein CASSVDPDLAGQYF.

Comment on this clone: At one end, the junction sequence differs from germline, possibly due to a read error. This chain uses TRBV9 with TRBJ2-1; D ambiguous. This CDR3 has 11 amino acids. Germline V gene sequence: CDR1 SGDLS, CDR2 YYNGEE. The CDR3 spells CASSSDNEQFF. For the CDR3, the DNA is TGTGCCAGCAGCTCCGACAATGAGCAGTTCTTC.

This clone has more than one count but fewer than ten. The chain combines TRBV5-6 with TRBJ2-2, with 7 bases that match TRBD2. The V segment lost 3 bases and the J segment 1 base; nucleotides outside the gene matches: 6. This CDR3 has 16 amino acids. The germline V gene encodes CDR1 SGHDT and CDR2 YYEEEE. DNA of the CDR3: TGTGCCAGCAGCTACAGACTAGCCGTGAACACCGGGGAGCTGTTTTTT. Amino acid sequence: CASSYRLAVNTGELFF.

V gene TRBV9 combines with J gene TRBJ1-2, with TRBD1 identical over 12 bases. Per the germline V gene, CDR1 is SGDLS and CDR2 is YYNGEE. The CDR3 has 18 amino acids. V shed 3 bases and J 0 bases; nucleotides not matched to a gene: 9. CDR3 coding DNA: TGTGCCAGCAGCGCCACCCGGGACAGGGGGCAGACTAACTATGGCTACACCTTC. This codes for CASSATRDRGQTNYGYTF.

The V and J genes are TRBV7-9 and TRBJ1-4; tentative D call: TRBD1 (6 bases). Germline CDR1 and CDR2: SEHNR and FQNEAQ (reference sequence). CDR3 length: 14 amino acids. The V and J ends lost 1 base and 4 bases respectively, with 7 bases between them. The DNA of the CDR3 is TGTGCCAGCAGCTTAGGCAGGGGTAATGAAAAACTGTTTTTT. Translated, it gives CASSLGRGNEKLFF.

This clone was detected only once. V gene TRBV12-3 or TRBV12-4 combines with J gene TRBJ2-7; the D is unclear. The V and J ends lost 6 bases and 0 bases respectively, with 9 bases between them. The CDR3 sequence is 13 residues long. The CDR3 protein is CASSVGLSYEQYF. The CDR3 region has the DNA TGTGCCAGCAGCGTGGGTCTCTCCTACGAGCAGTACTTC.

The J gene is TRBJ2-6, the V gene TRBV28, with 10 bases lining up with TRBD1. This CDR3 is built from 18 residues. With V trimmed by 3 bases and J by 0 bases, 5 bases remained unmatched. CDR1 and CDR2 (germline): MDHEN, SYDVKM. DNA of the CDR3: TGTGCCAGCAGTTTCTCGGGACAGGGGTACTCTGGGGCCAACGTCCTGACTTTC. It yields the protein CASSFSGQGYSGANVLTF.

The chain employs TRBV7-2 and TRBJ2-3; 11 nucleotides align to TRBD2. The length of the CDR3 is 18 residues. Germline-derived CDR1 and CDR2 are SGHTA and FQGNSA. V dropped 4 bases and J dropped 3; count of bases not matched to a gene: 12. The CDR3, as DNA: TGTGCCAGCAGCTCAATACTAGCGGGAGTGGGGAGGACAGATACGCAGTATTTT. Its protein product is CASSSILAGVGRTDTQYF.

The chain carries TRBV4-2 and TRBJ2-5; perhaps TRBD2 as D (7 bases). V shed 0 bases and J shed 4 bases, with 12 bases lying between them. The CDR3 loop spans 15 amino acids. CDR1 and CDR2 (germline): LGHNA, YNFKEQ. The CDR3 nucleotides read TGTGCCAGCAGCCAAGAAAGGGGGGGACTAGAGACCCAGTACTTC. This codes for CASSQERGGLETQYF.

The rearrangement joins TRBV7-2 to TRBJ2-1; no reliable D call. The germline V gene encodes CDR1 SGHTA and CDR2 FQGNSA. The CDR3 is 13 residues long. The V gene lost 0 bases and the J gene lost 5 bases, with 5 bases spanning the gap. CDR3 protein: CASSLAGNNEQFF. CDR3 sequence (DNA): TGTGCCAGCAGCTTAGCGGGGAACAATGAGCAGTTCTTC.

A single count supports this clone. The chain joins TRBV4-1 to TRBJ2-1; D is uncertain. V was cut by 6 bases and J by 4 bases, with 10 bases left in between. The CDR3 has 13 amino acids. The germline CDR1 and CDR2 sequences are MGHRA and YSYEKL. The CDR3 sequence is CASSTDQYNEQFF. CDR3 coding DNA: TGCGCCAGCAGTACTGATCAATACAATGAGCAGTTCTTC.

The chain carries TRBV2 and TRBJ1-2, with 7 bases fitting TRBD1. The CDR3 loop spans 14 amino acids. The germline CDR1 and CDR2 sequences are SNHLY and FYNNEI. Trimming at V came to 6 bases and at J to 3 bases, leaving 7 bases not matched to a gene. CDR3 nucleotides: TGTGCCAGCAGGGGACAGACAGGTGACTATGGCTACACCTTC. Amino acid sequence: CASRGQTGDYGYTF.

CDR3 amino acids: CASSPGYGATNQPQHF. CDR3 coding DNA: TGTGCCAGCAGCCCTGGGTACGGGGCGACTAATCAGCCCCAGCATTTT. The J gene is TRBJ1-5, the V gene TRBV7-2; D may be TRBD1 (5 bases). Germline loops: CDR1 SGHTA, CDR2 FQGNSA. The CDR3 consists of 16 residues. Trimming left V 5 bases short and J 4 bases short, with 18 bases between.

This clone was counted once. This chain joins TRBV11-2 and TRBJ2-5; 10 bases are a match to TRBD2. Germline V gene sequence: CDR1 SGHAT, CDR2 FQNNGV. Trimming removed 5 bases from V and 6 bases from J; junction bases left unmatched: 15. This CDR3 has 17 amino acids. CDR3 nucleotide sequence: TGTGCCAGCAGCCACATGGAGGGACTAGCGAAAAGAAAGACCCAGTACTTC. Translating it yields CASSHMEGLAKRKTQYF.

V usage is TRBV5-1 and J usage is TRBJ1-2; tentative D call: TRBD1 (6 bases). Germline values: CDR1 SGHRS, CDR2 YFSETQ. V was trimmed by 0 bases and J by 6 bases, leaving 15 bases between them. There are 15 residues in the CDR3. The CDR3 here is CASSLVRTDSDGYTF. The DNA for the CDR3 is TGCGCCAGCAGCTTGGTGCGGACAGACTCTGATGGCTACACCTTC.

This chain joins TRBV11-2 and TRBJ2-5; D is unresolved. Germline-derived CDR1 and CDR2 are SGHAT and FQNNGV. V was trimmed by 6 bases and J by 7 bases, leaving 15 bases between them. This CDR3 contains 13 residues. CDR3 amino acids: CASRSARSGTQYF. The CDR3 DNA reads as TGTGCCAGCAGATCAGCCCGATCGGGGACCCAGTACTTC.

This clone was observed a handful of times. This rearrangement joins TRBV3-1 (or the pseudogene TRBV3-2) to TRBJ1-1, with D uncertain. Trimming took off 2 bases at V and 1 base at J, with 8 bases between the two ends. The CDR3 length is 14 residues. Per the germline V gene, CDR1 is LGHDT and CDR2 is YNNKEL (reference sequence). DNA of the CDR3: TGTGCCAGCAGCCAAAGCGGCCCGAACACTGAAGCTTTCTTT. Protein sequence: CASSQSGPNTEAFF.

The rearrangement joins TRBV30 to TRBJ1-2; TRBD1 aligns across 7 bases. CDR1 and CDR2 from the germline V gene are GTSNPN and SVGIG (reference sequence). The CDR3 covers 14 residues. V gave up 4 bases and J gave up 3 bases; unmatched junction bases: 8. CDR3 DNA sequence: TGTGCCTGGACCGGGACAGTACTACACTATGGCTACACCTTC. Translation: CAWTGTVLHYGYTF.

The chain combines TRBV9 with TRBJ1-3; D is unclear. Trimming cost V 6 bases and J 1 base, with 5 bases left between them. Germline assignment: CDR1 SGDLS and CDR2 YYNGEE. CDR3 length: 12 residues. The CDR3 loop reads CASTRSGNTIYF. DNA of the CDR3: TGTGCCAGCACAAGGTCTGGAAACACCATATATTTT.

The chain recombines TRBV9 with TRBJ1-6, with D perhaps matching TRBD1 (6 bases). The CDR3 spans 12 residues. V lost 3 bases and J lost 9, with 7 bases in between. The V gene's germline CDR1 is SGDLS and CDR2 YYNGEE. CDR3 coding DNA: TGTGCCAGCAGCGCCAGGGGTTCACCCCTCCACTTT. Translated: CASSARGSPLHF.

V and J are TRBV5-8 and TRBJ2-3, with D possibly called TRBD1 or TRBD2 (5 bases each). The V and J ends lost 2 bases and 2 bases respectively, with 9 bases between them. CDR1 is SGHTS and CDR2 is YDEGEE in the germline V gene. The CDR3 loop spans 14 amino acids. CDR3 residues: CASSFGTYTDTQYF. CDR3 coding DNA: TGTGCCAGCAGCTTTGGGACGTACACAGATACGCAGTATTTT.

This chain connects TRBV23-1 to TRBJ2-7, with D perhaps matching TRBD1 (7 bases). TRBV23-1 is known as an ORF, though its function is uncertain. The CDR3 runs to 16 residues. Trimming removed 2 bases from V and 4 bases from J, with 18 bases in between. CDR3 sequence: CASSQPRQGGRYEQYF. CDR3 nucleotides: TGCGCCAGCAGTCAACCTCGACAGGGTGGGAGGTACGAGCAGTACTTC.

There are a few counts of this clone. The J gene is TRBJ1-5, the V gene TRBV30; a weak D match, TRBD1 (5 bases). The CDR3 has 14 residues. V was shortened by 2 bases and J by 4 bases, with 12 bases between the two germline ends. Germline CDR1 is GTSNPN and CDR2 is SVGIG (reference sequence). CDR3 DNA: TGTGCCTGGAGTATAGCAGGGTTGAATCAGCCCCAGCATTTT. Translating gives CAWSIAGLNQPQHF.